This T cell receptor (beta chain) was profiled in a study of cytomegalovirus exposure and HLA in healthy donors (TCRdb year 2017). With respect to the entire study: The approximately 710 repertoires of the first cohort and the 110 or so validation repertoires were produced on the same platform, according to a later analysis. The study aimed to test whether cataloging public T cell receptors could reveal signatures of past pathogen exposure. A separate validation cohort of over a hundred different subjects was used in addition to the roughly 620-subject first cohort. To predict cytomegalovirus infection status, the study combined high-throughput TCR immunosequencing, statistical association of individual TCRs with disease status, and machine learning. What the study reported, not specific to this receptor: Three of the identified cytomegalovirus-associated TCR beta chains were confirmed in vitro to be specific for cytomegalovirus antigens. A later analysis had no HLA typing for the validation cohort, so co-occurrence there was scored across all 120 or so repertoires. In the study, approximately 160 TCR beta chains were listed as associated with cytomegalovirus. A later analysis found that TCRs clustered in the first cohort also tended to co-occur in the 95 to 150 validation repertoires, with more than 90% of cluster scores above 0. The authors suggested that the approach could potentially be extended to other disease states and immunological phenotypes. Across donors, most TCR sequences were observed very rarely, whereas some public TCRs were present in many individuals. The classifier was reported to diagnose cytomegalovirus status with high specificity and sensitivity in both the original cohort and the validation cohort.

The CDR3 holds 14 amino acids from the cysteine to the phenylalanine. The DNA shown is the 42-base CDR3, in frame from base 1. Reading the germline V gene gives CDR1 SGHTA and CDR2 FQGNSA. V is cut back by 4 bases and J by 5 bases, with 5 bases in the junction unmatched. The method was the immunoSEQ multiplex PCR assay. In the authors' own workflow: To diagnose cytomegalovirus status from the catalog of TCR beta chain sequences, a statistical classification framework was built. TCRdb obtained this table from immuneACCESS and retained in-frame rearrangements with V and J assigned. These tables miss some clones; where compared with another copy, unresolved V genes account for less than half of the shortfall, and the remainder is unexplained. From that table come the V and J calls and clone size; the DNA was used to work out D and trimming. Counted in this sample were about 130,000 clones; approximately 90% of them appeared once. The top ten constitute 6.2% of the sample.

Separate from the approximately 700-subject first cohort, the validation cohort of about 120 subjects was the group to which the donors belonged. Concerning this clone itself: This receptor's antigen is unknown. Base qualities are missing; no much larger clone stands one base away.

This receptor was obtained from a woman in her 30s in good health and CMV-seropositive. The sample taken for sequencing was PBMCs. The sequence links TRBV7-2 to TRBJ2-1; 7 of the junction bases match TRBD1. The CDR3 corresponds to CASSSPGQHNEQFF. The nucleotide sequence reads TGTGCCAGCAGCTCGCCGGGACAGCACAATGAGCAGTTCTTC.